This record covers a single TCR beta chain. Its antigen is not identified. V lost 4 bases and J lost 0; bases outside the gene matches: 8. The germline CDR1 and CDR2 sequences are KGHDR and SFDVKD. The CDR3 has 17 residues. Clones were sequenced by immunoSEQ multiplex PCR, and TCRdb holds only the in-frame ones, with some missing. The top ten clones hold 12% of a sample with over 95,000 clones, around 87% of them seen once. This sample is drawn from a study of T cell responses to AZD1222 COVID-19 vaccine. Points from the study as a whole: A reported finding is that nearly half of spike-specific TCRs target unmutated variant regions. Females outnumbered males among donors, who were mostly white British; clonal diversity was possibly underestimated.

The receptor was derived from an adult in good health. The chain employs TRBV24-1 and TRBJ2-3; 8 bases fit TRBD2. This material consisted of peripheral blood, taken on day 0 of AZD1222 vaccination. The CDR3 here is CATSDLGSGSSTDTQYF. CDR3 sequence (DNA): TGTGCCACCAGTGACCTGGGGAGCGGGAGCAGCACAGATACGCAGTATTTT.